These 3 T cell receptor beta chains originate from one sample sequenced in a study of identical twins. TCRdb ran MiXCR on the 5' RACE reads and lists one entry per CDR3 protein. The sample consists of approximately 210,000 distinct CDR3 sequences, 6% to 7% of them appearing once. These same data were also listed under a study on T cells expressing NK-cell markers.

The sequenced sample was CD8+ T cells sorted from blood. These receptors originate from a woman in her late teens or twenties in good health.

This clonotype occurred many times. The CDR3 spells CASSLNDLRPQYF. The CDR3 region has the DNA TGTGCCAGCAGCTTAAATGATTTGAGGCCCCAGTACTTC. V usage is TRBV7-2 and J usage is TRBJ2-7; D is uncertain. In germline, CDR1 is SGHTA, CDR2 FQGNSA. This CDR3 comprises 13 residues. V shed 2 bases and J shed 10 bases, with 15 bases lying between them. The variable domain in full, completed from reference TRBV7-2 and TRBJ2-7, reads GAGVSQSPSNKVTEKGKDVELRCDPISGHTALYWYRQSLGQGLEFLIYFQGNSAPDKSGLPSDRFSAERTGGSVSTLTIQRTQQEDSAVYLCASSLNDLRPQYFGPGTRLTVT.

This clonotype was observed a handful of times. The chain couples TRBV4-3 to TRBJ1-5, with D maybe TRBD1 (5 bases). The CDR3 contains 15 residues. With 4 bases removed from V and 0 bases from J, the gap between germline ends came to 10 bases. Germline V gene lookup returns CDR1 LGHNA and CDR2 YSLEER. The DNA for the CDR3 is TGCGCCAGCAGCCGGGGGAGGTATAGCAATCAGCCCCAGCATTTT. Amino acid sequence: CASSRGRYSNQPQHF.

V is TRBV10-1 and J is TRBJ2-5; D is unresolved. The CDR3 totals 13 residues. From germline, CDR1 is WNHNN and CDR2 SYGVQD (reference sequence). V lost 5 bases to trimming and J lost 0 bases, with 7 bases between them. The CDR3 loop is CASSNGYQETQYF. The CDR3 bases are TGCGCCAGCAGTAATGGGTACCAAGAGACCCAGTACTTC.